The 23 T cell receptor beta chains presented below share a single source sample, sequenced in a study of PD-1 blockade in mismatch repair-deficient tumors. Some clones are missing from TCRdb's copy, which holds only in-frame ones; the method was immunoSEQ multiplex PCR. The table shows fewer than 25,000 clones, with around 79% occurring only once. This material consisted of PBMCs, taken 52 weeks after starting pembrolizumab. Source of these receptors: an adult with mismatch repair-deficient cancer.

Note on this clone: Germline is not matched at one junction end, which may reflect a read error. The chain has TRBV7-9 and TRBJ1-4; a weak D match, TRBD1 (5 bases). CDR3 length equals 15 residues. Germline assignment: CDR1 SEHNR and CDR2 FQNEAQ (reference sequence). In DNA, the CDR3 is TGTGCCAGCAGTTTAGACGGGGGGGGACTTGAAAAACTGTTTTTT. Translating gives CASSLDGGGLEKLFF.

CDR3 region: CASSYPRGEGYTF. CDR3 coding DNA: TGTGCCAGCAGTTACCCCAGGGGAGAGGGCTACACCTTC. V gene TRBV6-6 combines with J gene TRBJ1-2; maybe TRBD1 (6 bases). In germline, CDR1 is MNHNY, CDR2 SVGAGI (reference sequence). The CDR3 is 13 amino acids. Trimming left V 2 bases short and J 8 bases short, with 12 bases between.

The J gene is TRBJ2-1, the V gene TRBV11-2; no firm D call. The CDR3 loop spans 14 amino acids. V was cut by 7 bases and J by 0 bases, with 10 bases left in between. The germline V gene has CDR1 SGHAT and CDR2 FQNNGV. The DNA for the CDR3 is TGTGCCAGCACGCGAGTACTCTCCTACAATGAGCAGTTCTTC. Its protein is CASTRVLSYNEQFF.

This chain links TRBV5-8 with TRBJ1-2; maybe TRBD1 (6 bases). The CDR3 has 13 amino acids. Trimming cost V 3 bases and J 4 bases, with 10 bases left between them. Germline CDR1 is SGHTS and CDR2 is YDEGEE. The DNA for the CDR3 is TGTGCCAGCAGCTCAGGGGTTTTCTATGGCTACACCTTC. Translated: CASSSGVFYGYTF.

The chain links TRBV18 to TRBJ1-1, with 10 bases fitting TRBD1. The germline V gene encodes CDR1 KGHSH and CDR2 LQKENI. This CDR3 comprises 15 residues. V lost 3 bases to trimming and J lost 5 bases; unmatched junction nucleotides: 6. The CDR3 DNA sequence: TGTGCCAGCTCACCTCGGGACAGGGGAGAAACTGAAGCTTTCTTT. As protein: CASSPRDRGETEAFF. The whole variable domain, remainder taken from reference TRBV18 and TRBJ1-1, is NAGVMQNPRHLVRRRGQEARLRCSPMKGHSHVYWYRQLPEEGLKFMVYLQKENIIDESGMPKERFSAEFPKEGPSILRIQQVVRGDSAAYFCASSPRDRGETEAFFGQGTRLTVV.

The V call is TRBV28, the J call TRBJ2-1, with a weak D call TRBD1 (5 bases). This CDR3 comprises 14 residues. In germline, CDR1 is MDHEN, CDR2 SYDVKM. V lost 5 bases to trimming and J lost 0 bases, with 8 bases between them. The CDR3 bases are TGTGCCAGCAGTCCAAGGGGCTCCTACAATGAGCAGTTCTTC. Its translation is CASSPRGSYNEQFF.

The chain recombines TRBV7-9 with TRBJ1-1, with D unclear. Germline V gene lookup returns CDR1 SEHNR and CDR2 FQNEAQ (reference sequence). Trimming pared 5 bases from V and 1 base from J, leaving 11 bases between. The CDR3 has 14 amino acids. CDR3 bases: TGTGCCAGCAGCCCCCAGGCGGGGAACACTGAAGCTTTCTTT. Its protein product is CASSPQAGNTEAFF.

CDR3 sequence: CASSLDGLSNEQFF. The CDR3 DNA follows: TGTGCCAGCAGCTTAGATGGTCTATCTAATGAGCAGTTCTTC. The chain recombines TRBV11-2 with TRBJ2-1, with D unclear. Per the germline V gene, CDR1 is SGHAT and CDR2 is FQNNGV. This CDR3 comprises 14 residues. V was cut by 0 bases and J by 7 bases, with 10 bases left in between. Together with reference TRBV11-2 and TRBJ2-1, the CDR3 gives the full variable domain: EAGVAQSPRYKIIEKRQSVAFWCNPISGHATLYWYQQILGQGPKLLIQFQNNGVVDDSQLPKDRFSAERLKGVDSTLKIQPAKLEDSAVYLCASSLDGLSNEQFFGPGTRLTVL.

This chain uses TRBV29-1 with TRBJ1-2; D gene uncertain. The V and J ends lost 1 base and 8 bases respectively, with 11 bases between them. This CDR3 spans 12 amino acids. Per the germline V gene, CDR1 is SQVTM and CDR2 is ANQGSEA. CDR3 residues: CSVEGAAPGYTF. CDR3 coding DNA: TGCAGCGTTGAAGGGGCAGCCCCGGGCTACACCTTC.

This clone was detected a few times. The chain uses TRBV6-5 and TRBJ2-7, with 7 nucleotides matching TRBD1. Germline V lookup: CDR1 MNHEY, CDR2 SVGAGI. The CDR3 is 13 residues long. The V segment lost 6 bases and the J segment 2 bases; nucleotides outside the gene matches: 4. CDR3: CASSLGTAYEQYF. The CDR3 DNA is TGTGCCAGCAGCCTCGGGACAGCCTACGAGCAGTACTTC.

The chain recombines TRBV5-1 with TRBJ1-5; D remains unclear. CDR1 and CDR2 from the germline V gene are SGHRS and YFSETQ. This CDR3 has 14 residues. Deletions cut 5 bases from V and 6 bases from J, with 15 bases between. DNA of the CDR3: TGCGCCAGCAGTGCTGCAGGCGGGAGTCAGCCCCAGCATTTT. This translates into CASSAAGGSQPQHF.

This clone appeared a few times. The chain couples TRBV7-8 to TRBJ2-7; 10 nucleotides line up with TRBD2. The CDR3 is 15 amino acids. Trimming cost V 5 bases and J 3 bases; bases outside gene matches: 7. The germline V gene encodes CDR1 SGHVS and CDR2 FQNEAQ. The CDR3 nucleotides are TGTGCCAGCAGCCCACACGGGACTAGCGACTACGAGCAGTACTTC. Its protein is CASSPHGTSDYEQYF.

The chain carries TRBV5-5 and TRBJ2-1; a weak D match, TRBD2 (5 bases). The germline V gene encodes CDR1 SGHKS and CDR2 YYEKEE (reference sequence). CDR3 size: 15 residues. The ends were cut back, 2 bases at V and 1 base at J, with 10 bases in the middle. The CDR3 is CASSFSDLSYNEQFF. The CDR3 DNA follows: TGTGCCAGCAGCTTTAGCGACCTATCCTACAATGAGCAGTTCTTC.

The chain is built from TRBV2 and TRBJ2-2; 13 bases line up with TRBD2. There are 16 residues in the CDR3. The germline CDR1 and CDR2 sequences are SNHLY and FYNNEI. Trimming at V came to 6 bases and at J to 6 bases, leaving 7 bases not matched to a gene. The CDR3 protein is CASRPRLAGGPGELFF. The CDR3 DNA reads as TGTGCCAGCAGACCCAGACTAGCGGGAGGTCCCGGGGAGCTGTTTTTT.

The chain employs TRBV2 and TRBJ2-4; 8 bases are shared with TRBD2. This CDR3 comprises 13 residues. Germline V gene sequence: CDR1 SNHLY, CDR2 FYNNEI. V shed 8 bases and J 4 bases; nucleotides not matched to a gene: 4. The CDR3 loop reads CASGAGEKNIQYF. In nucleotides, the CDR3 is TGTGCCAGCGGAGCGGGAGAGAAAAACATTCAGTACTTC.

The chain is built from TRBV5-4 and TRBJ2-2; TRBD2 matches at 9 bases. CDR1 and CDR2 (germline): SGHNT, YYREEE (reference sequence). The CDR3 consists of 16 residues. Unmatched junction bases numbered 10, after V lost 3 bases and J lost 7 bases. This CDR3 is CASSSAGGPVFGELFF. The CDR3, as DNA: TGTGCCAGCAGCTCCGCGGGAGGGCCGGTGTTCGGGGAGCTGTTTTTT.

For the CDR3, the DNA is TGCGCCAGCAGCTTGTTACAGGGTAATGAAAAACTGTTTTTT. Translating it yields CASSLLQGNEKLFF. The chain couples TRBV5-1 to TRBJ1-4; D is possibly TRBD1 (6 bases). The CDR3 has 14 residues. V was pared by 1 base and J by 4 bases, with 8 bases between. Per germline, CDR1 SGHRS and CDR2 YFSETQ.

The chain is built from TRBV5-1 and TRBJ1-6; maybe TRBD1 (5 bases). The CDR3 has 14 residues. Germline V gene lookup returns CDR1 SGHRS and CDR2 YFSETQ. Trimming cost V 3 bases and J 9 bases, with 13 bases left between them. CDR3 residues: CASSSGGSGSPLHF. The CDR3 region has the DNA TGCGCCAGCAGCTCCGGGGGTAGTGGTTCACCCCTCCACTTT.

This clone was found once. This rearrangement joins TRBV9 to TRBJ2-3; TRBD2 aligns across 9 bases. Germline trimming cut 4 bases from V and 4 bases from J; bases unmatched to any gene: 4. The CDR3 covers 14 residues. Per germline, CDR1 SGDLS and CDR2 YYNGEE. CDR3 nucleotides: TGTGCCAGCAGCCCAGTAGCGGGAGCAGATACGCAGTATTTT. Its translation: CASSPVAGADTQYF.

V usage is TRBV5-1 and J usage is TRBJ2-5; D not certain. V was cut by 4 bases and J by 5 bases, with 3 bases left in between. There are 10 residues in the CDR3. Per the germline V gene, CDR1 is SGHRS and CDR2 is YFSETQ. The CDR3 DNA is TGCGCCAGCAGCCCTGAGACCCAGTACTTC. Amino acids: CASSPETQYF.

CDR3 DNA sequence: TGCGCCAGCAGCTCAGGACAGGCCGTGAACACTGAAGCTTTCTTT. Its protein is CASSSGQAVNTEAFF. V gene TRBV5-1 combines with J gene TRBJ1-1, with TRBD1 matching over 7 bases. The CDR3 contains 15 residues. Germline V gives CDR1 SGHRS, CDR2 YFSETQ. Trimming took 3 bases from V and 0 from J; bases not matched to a gene: 5.

The V call is TRBV7-3, the J call TRBJ2-2, with D unclear. CDR1 SGHTA and CDR2 FQGTGA come from the germline V gene. The CDR3 contains 13 residues. V gave up 5 bases and J gave up 1 base, with 5 bases separating them. In DNA, the CDR3 is TGTGCCAGCAGCCACAAGAACACCGGGGAGCTGTTTTTT. It codes for CASSHKNTGELFF.

The chain employs TRBV9 and TRBJ1-3, with D possibly being TRBD1 (5 bases). CDR1 SGDLS and CDR2 YYNGEE come from the germline V gene. The CDR3 is 14 amino acids. V was trimmed by 7 bases and J by 0 bases, leaving 11 bases between them. The CDR3 spells CASQAGFSGNTIYF. DNA for the CDR3: TGTGCCAGCCAGGCAGGGTTCTCTGGAAACACCATATATTTT.